The text below deals with one TCR beta chain. As yet, its antigen is unknown. The data were taken from a study of T cell responses to AZD1222 COVID-19 vaccine. Assay: immunoSEQ multiplex PCR; the TCRdb copy retains only in-frame clones and omits some. The sample holds about 110,000 clones, approximately 89% seen once. Broader study findings: A mostly white British donor set with more females was recruited, and clonal diversity was possibly underestimated. Seropositive AZD1222 recipients at baseline numbered only five or six. When two AZD1222 doses had been given, Spike-specific TCR breadth and depth rose.

CDR1 and CDR2 from the germline V gene are LGHNT and FRNRAP. The CDR3 spans 15 residues. Trimming pared 2 bases from V and 3 bases from J, leaving 11 bases between. The chain is built from TRBV12-5 and TRBJ1-5; D possibly corresponds to TRBD1 (5 bases). The receptor was isolated from an adult in good health. Sample: peripheral blood, taken on day 0 of AZD1222 vaccination. CDR3 loop: CASGLLGVLNQPQHF. CDR3 sequence (DNA): TGTGCTAGTGGTTTGTTAGGGGTCCTCAATCAGCCCCAGCATTTT.